This T cell receptor beta chain was profiled in a study of shared clonotypes between healthy human individuals (dated by TCRdb to 2018 to 2021). For context, the study as a whole: The cohort comprised two women and three men aged 18 to 49 years. For each donor, three plates each were used for CD4 naive and CD4 memory, two plates were used for CD8 naive, and one plate was used for CD8 memory. The study deeply sequenced blood TCR repertoires of roughly five healthy adults to estimate repertoire size and the extent of clonotype sharing between individuals. To increase sequencing depth and limit assay-specific biases, TCR repertoire library preparation and sequencing were carried out by different laboratories using diverse techniques. Leukapheresis yielded between about 0.8 and 8.9 billion PBMCs per donor. The research as a whole found: Sampling was limited to blood, and TCR repertoires in tissue likely differ from TCR repertoires in blood. Approximately 5% of naive CD4, 3.5% of naive CD8, around 2.3% of memory CD4, and 0.35% to 0.4% of memory CD8 clonotypes were shared across several donors. Pairwise subsampling indicated that sequencing depth was expected to affect the degree of clonotype sharing among donors. Rarefaction of sorted-subset datasets indicated incomplete sequencing despite the large sequencing depth. Because the study included only a small number of donors, the genetic and exposure-history diversity represented was limited. Compared with non-shared clonotypes, clonotypes shared by all four sorted-subset donors had higher generation probabilities. Naive subsets generally had larger estimated clonotype richness than memory subsets.

Points on this clone: No cognate antigen has been identified for it. Within one base of it there is no much larger clone, and no base qualities were kept.

Donors were healthy HIV-negative adults with no recently reported acute infections or vaccinations. Only Caucasian adults living in Nashville, Tennessee, USA were represented among the donors. CD4+ T cells were enriched by magnetic negative selection, after which naive cells were positively selected on CD45RA and the negative fraction was taken as the memory subset. Blood was obtained by leukapheresis, after which PBMCs were separated by Ficoll-Histopaque density gradient centrifugation and cryopreserved in liquid nitrogen vapor phase. Purity and quantity of every magnetically sorted T cell population were checked by analytical flow cytometry. Genomic DNA was isolated from every sorted fraction and measured by UV absorbance on a Nanodrop 2000c. Using the deep immunoSEQ assay, multiplex PCR amplified TCR CDR3 regions from genomic DNA. For each cell subset, the extracted genomic DNA was distributed evenly across all wells of several immunoSEQ 96-well plates, and each plate served as one replicate. Each replicate PCR for sorted subsets received around 200 ng genomic DNA, equal to around 32,000 T cell genomes. The purified libraries were quantified using a Qubit 3.0 fluorometer, sized with a Bioanalyzer 2100, and then quantified again using the KAPA Library Quantification kit. Each immunoSEQ 96-well plate was sequenced on its own single-read 150-cycle Illumina NextSeq 550 flow cell. Per the authors' processing: The immunoSEQ output contained only junctional sequences without quality scores, so filtering could not match that applied to full-length reads. To assign V/J genes and CDR3, sequences were annotated against IMGT germline references using PyIR, a Python wrapper for IgBLAST v1.9. Reads were removed for weak V/J assignments (E-value above 1e-6), missing CDR3, stop codons, out-of-frame junctions, or ambiguous translated residues. V3J clonotypes were defined as sequences sharing the same inferred V gene, J gene, and CDR3 amino acid sequence. To compute the percentage overlap between repertoires, the number of shared unique clonotypes was divided by the size of the smaller repertoire. RTK rarefaction, the Chao1 estimator, and Recon v2.1 estimates of unobserved clonotypes were used to assess repertoire richness. Generation probabilities were computed with OLGA for all TCRbeta clonotypes obtained by the gDNA method from four donors. TCRdb mirrors the immuneACCESS table, restricted to in-frame sequences. Some clones are absent from its copies; in checked studies, under half trace to an unresolved V gene, and the reason for the others is unknown. V, J and clone size are those of that table, while D and trimming were read from the DNA. The sample contains about 1 million clones, 65% to 80% of them found a single time. The top ten hold 1.4% to 1.5% of the sample.

The sequencing input was memory CD4+ T cells sorted from blood. In light of the paper, this sample's cell subset or site label describes: CD45RA-negative fraction. This sequence originates from a man between 18 and 35 years old in good health.

The CDR3 region has the sequence CASSPHSQSFEQYF. The nucleotide sequence is TGTGCCAGCAGCCCTCATTCACAGAGTTTCGAGCAGTACTTC. This chain is built from TRBV11-2 and TRBJ2-7; the D gene is unclear. V and J are truncated by 5 bases and 6 bases respectively, leaving an intervening sequence of 17 bases. Via the germline V gene, CDR1 is SGHAT and CDR2 FQNNGV. From its cysteine to its phenylalanine, the CDR3 spans 14 amino acids. CDR3 DNA is the only sequence kept; it has 42 bases, read in frame from the first base.